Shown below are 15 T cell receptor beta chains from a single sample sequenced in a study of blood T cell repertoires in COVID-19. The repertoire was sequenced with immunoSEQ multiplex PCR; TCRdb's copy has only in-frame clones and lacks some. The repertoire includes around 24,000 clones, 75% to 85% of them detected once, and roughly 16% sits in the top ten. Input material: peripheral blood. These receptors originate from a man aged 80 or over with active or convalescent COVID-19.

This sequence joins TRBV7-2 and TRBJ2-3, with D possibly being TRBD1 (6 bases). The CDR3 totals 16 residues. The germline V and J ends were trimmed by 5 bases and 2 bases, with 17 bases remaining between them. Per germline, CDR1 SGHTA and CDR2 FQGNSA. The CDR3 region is CASSPARGYNTDTQYF. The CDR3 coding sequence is TGTGCCAGCAGCCCCGCGAGGGGGTACAACACAGATACGCAGTATTTT.

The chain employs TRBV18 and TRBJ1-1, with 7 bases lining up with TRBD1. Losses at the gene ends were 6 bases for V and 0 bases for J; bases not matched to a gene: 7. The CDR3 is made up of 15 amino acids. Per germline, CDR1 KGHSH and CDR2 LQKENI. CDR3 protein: CASSPIGTVNTEAFF. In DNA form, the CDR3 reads TGTGCCAGCTCGCCGATCGGGACAGTGAACACTGAAGCTTTCTTT.

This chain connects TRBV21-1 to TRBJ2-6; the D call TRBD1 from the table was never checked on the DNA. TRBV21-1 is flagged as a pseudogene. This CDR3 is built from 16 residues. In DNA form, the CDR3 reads TGTGCCAGCAGCATGGGGACAGGGAACGGGGCCAACGTCCTGACTTTC. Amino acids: CASSMGTGNGANVLTF.

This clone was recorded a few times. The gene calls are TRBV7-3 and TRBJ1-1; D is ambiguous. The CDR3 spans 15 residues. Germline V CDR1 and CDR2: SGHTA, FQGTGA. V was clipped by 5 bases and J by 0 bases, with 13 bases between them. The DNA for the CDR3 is TGTGCCAGCAGCCGGATGACAAGTATGAACACTGAAGCTTTCTTT. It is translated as CASSRMTSMNTEAFF.

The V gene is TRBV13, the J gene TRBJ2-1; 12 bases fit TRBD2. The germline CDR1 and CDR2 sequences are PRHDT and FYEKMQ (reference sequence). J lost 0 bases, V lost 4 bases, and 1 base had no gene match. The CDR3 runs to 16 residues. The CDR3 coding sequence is TGTGCCAGCAGCTCGACTAGCGGGAGCTCCTACAATGAGCAGTTCTTC. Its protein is CASSSTSGSSYNEQFF.

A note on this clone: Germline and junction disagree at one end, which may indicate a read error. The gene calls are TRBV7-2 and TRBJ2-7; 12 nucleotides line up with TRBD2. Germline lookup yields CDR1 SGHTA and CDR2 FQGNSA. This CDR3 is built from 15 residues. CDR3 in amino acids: CASSHGLAGSSEQYF. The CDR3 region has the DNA TGTGCCAGCAGCCACGGACTAGCGGGATCCTCCGAGCAGTACTTC.

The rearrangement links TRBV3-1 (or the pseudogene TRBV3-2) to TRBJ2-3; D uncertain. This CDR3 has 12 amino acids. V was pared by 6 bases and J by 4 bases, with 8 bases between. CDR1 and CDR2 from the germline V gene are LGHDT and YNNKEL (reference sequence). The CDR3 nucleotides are TGTGCCAGCAGTCCTCGTCCAGATACGCAGTATTTT. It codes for CASSPRPDTQYF.

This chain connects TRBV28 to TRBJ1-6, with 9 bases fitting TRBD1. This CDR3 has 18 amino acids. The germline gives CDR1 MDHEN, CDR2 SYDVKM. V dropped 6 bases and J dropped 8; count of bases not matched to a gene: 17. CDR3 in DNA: TGTGCCAGCAGCCGATTATTAATACTCCGGGACAGGGATTCACCCCTCCACTTT. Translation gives CASSRLLILRDRDSPLHF.

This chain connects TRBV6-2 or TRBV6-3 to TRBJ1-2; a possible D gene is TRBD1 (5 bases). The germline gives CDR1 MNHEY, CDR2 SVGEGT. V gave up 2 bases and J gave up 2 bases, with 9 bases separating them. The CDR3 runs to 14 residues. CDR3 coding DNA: TGTGCCAGCAGTTACGGGGCAGGGAACTATGGCTACACCTTC. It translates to CASSYGAGNYGYTF.

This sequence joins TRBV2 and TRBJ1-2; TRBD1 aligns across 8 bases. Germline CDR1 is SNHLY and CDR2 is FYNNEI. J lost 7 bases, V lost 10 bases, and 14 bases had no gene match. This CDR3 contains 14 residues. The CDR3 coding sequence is TGTGCCAAACAAAAGGACAGGGTAGGCTCTGGCTACACCTTC. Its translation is CAKQKDRVGSGYTF.

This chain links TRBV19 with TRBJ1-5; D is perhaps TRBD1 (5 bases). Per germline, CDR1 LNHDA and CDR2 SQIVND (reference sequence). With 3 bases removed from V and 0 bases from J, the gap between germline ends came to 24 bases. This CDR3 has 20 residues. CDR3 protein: CASSMRDWGRSFYSNQPQHF. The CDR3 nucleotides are TGTGCCAGTAGTATGAGGGACTGGGGCAGGAGCTTTTATAGCAATCAGCCCCAGCATTTT.

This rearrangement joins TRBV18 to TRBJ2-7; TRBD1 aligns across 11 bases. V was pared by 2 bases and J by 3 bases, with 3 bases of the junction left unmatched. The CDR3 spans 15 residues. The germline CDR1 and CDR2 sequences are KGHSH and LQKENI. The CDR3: CASSPYGTGGYEQYF. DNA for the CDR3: TGTGCCAGCTCACCATATGGGACAGGGGGCTACGAGCAGTACTTC.

The CDR3 protein is CASSRYRDTQYF. Written as DNA, the CDR3 is TGTGCCAGCAGCCGATATCGGGATACGCAGTATTTT. This rearrangement joins TRBV11-2 to TRBJ2-3; D not certain. With 5 bases removed from V and 6 bases from J, the gap between germline ends came to 9 bases. Germline assignment: CDR1 SGHAT and CDR2 FQNNGV. This CDR3 comprises 12 residues.

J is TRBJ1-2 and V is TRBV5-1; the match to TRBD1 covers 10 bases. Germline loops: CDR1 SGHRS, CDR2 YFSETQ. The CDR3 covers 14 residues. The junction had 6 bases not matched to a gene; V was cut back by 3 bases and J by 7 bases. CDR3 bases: TGCGCCAGCAGCTACCTTAGGACAGGGGGTGGCTACACCTTC. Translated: CASSYLRTGGGYTF.

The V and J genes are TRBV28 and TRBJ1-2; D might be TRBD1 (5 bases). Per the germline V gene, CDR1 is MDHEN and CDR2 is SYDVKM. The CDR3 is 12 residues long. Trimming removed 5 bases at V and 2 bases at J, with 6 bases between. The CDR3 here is CASSRGNYGYTF. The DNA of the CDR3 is TGTGCCAGCAGTCGGGGGAACTATGGCTACACCTTC.